This T cell receptor beta chain was documented in a study of blood T cell repertoires in COVID-19. On the study more broadly: Samples came from the United States, Italy and Spain, spanning acute and convalescent COVID-19.

Germline V lookup: CDR1 SEHNR, CDR2 FQNEAQ (reference sequence). Trimming took 1 base from V and 0 from J; bases not matched to a gene: 4. The CDR3 extends over 17 amino acids. In the study's own analysis: How many nucleated cells were present was estimated from reference gene primer amplification. Using immunoSEQ multiplex PCR, the repertoire was profiled, and TCRdb retains in-frame clones only, with some absent. Clone size and V and J calls were adopted from that table, with D and trimming inferred from the DNA. Among more than 85,000 clones, 80% to 95% were seen once, and the ten largest hold more than 5%.

The rearrangement links TRBV7-9 to TRBJ2-7, with TRBD2 matching 12 bases. What was sequenced was peripheral blood. This receptor was identified in a man in his 70s with acute or convalescent COVID-19. The CDR3 loop reads CASSLGLAGDLSYEQYF. CDR3 bases: TGTGCCAGCAGCTTAGGACTAGCGGGGGACCTCTCCTACGAGCAGTACTTC.